The clone carrying this T cell receptor beta chain was seen many times. The antigen remains undetermined. TCR beta CDR3 regions were amplified from RNA. When the TCR CDR3 underwent first-round RT-PCR, the HTBI primer set was used. TCRdb recomputed calls from the multiplex PCR reads with MiXCR, one row per CDR3 protein. The table has a few hundred thousand distinct CDR3 sequences, approximately 14% seen once; the top ten hold around 7.5%. Newly diagnosed patients aged 18 to 65 had hyperthyroidism of under 2 months' duration. Fresh peripheral blood, about 9.6 ml, yielded the PBMCs. The sample belongs to a study of T cells in Graves' hyperthyroidism and ophthalmopathy. Study results and caveats: Stable hyperthyroidism was told apart from ophthalmopathy by a model built on 13 V-J features.

Trimming at V came to 8 bases and at J to 3 bases, leaving 6 bases not matched to a gene. The CDR3 runs to 14 residues. This chain connects TRBV12-3 or TRBV12-4 to TRBJ2-3; TRBD2 agrees at 9 bases. This clonotype originated in a woman aged 25 to 45 with Graves' hyperthyroidism. Sequenced input: blood. The CDR3 DNA reads TGTGCCAGCCTGAGGAGCGGGAGGACAGATACGCAGTATTTT. Translation: CASLRSGRTDTQYF.